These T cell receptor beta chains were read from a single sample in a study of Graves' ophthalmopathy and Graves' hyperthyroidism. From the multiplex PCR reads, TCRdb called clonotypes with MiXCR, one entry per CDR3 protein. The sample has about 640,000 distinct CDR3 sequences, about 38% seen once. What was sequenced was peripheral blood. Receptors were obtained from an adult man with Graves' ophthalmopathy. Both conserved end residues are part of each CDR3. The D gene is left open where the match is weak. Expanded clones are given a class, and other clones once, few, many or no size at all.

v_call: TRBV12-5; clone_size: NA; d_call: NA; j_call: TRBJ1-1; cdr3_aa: CASGLTPVPQTNTEAFF; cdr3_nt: TGTGCTAGTGGTTTGACCCCGGTCCCGCAGACAAACACTGAAGCTTTCTTT
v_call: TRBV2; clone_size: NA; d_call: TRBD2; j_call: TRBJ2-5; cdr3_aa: CASGGTSGRQETQYF; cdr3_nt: TGTGCCAGCGGCGGGACTAGCGGGCGTCAAGAGACCCAGTACTTC
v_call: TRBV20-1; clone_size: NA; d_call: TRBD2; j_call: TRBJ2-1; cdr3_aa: CSARGVAGDEQFF; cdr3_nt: TGCAGTGCTAGGGGGGTAGCGGGGGACGAGCAGTTCTTC
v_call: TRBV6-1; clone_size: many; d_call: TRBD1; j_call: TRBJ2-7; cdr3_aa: CASSPGTVIYEQYF; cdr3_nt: TGTGCCAGCAGCCCCGGGACAGTGATCTACGAGCAGTACTTC
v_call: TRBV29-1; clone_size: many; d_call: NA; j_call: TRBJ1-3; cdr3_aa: CSVALVGGEGNTIYF; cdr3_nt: TGCAGCGTTGCCCTCGTGGGGGGTGAGGGAAACACCATATATTTT
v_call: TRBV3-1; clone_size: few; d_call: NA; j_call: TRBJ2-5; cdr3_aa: CASSQALLGETQYF; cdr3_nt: TGTGCCAGCAGCCAAGCCCTCTTAGGGGAGACCCAGTACTTC
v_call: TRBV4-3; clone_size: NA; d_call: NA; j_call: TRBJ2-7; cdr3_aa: CASSQEGVGGLEQYF; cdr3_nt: TGCGCCAGCAGCCAAGAAGGGGTGGGGGGCCTCGAGCAGTACTTC
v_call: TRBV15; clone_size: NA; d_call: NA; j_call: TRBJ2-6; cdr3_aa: CATSRGAGDPGANVLTF; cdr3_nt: TGTGCCACCAGCAGAGGGGCAGGGGACCCTGGGGCCAACGTCCTGACTTTC
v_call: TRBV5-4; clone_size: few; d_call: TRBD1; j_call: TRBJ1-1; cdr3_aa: CASSPRDRVVEAFF; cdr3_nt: TGTGCCAGCAGCCCCCGGGACAGGGTTGTTGAAGCTTTCTTT
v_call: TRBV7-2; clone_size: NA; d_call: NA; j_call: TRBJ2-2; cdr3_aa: CASSQESRGGGELFF; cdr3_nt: TGCGCCAGCAGCCAAGAGTCCCGGGGAGGCGGGGAGCTGTTTTTT
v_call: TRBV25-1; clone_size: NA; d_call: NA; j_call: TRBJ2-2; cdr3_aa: CASSVEANTGELSW; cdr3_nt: TGTGCCAGCAGTGTTGAAGCGAACACCGGGGAGCTGTCTTGG
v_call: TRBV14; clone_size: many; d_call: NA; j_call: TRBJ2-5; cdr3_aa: CASSHTPGTQYF; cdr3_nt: TGTGCCAGCAGCCATACACCGGGGACCCAGTACTTC
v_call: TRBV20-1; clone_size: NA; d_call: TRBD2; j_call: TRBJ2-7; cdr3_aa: CSARPRAGGSSYEQYF; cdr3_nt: TGCAGTGCTAGACCAAGGGCGGGCGGGAGTTCCTACGAGCAGTACTTC
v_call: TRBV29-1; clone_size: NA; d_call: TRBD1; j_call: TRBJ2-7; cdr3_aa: CSVEAIRGRGTESSYEQYF; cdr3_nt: TGCAGCGTTGAAGCCATCAGGGGGCGCGGGACTGAGAGCTCCTACGAGCAGTACTTC
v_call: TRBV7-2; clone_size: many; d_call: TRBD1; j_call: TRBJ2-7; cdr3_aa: CASSLRQGLNEQYF; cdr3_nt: TGTGCCAGCAGCTTGCGACAGGGGCTCAACGAGCAGTACTTC
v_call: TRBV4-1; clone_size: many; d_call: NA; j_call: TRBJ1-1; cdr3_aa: CASSQGNTEAFF; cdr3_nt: TGTGCCAGCAGCCAAGGGAACACTGAAGCTTTCTTT
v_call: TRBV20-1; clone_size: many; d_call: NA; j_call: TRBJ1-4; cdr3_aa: CSARDRAALYEKLFF; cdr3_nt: TGCAGTGCTAGAGATCGGGCAGCTTTATATGAAAAACTGTTTTTT
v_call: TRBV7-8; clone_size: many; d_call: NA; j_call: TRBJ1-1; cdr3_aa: CASSPRSTEAFF; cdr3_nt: TGTGCCAGCAGCCCACGGTCCACTGAAGCTTTCTTT
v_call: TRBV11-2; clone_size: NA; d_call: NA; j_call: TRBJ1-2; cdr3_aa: CASAPGGRHGYTF; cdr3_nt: TGTGCCAGCGCACCGGGGGGGCGGCATGGCTACACCTTC
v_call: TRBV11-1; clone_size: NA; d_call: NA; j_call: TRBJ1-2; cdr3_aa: CASSYAGSYGYAF; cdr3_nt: TGTGCCAGCAGTTACGCGGGGAGTTATGGCTACGCCTTC
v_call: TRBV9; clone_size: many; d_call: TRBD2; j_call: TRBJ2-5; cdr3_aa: CASTTSGAYQETQYF; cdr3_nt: TGTGCCAGCACCACTAGCGGCGCTTACCAAGAGACCCAGTACTTC